This is a list of T cell receptor beta chains from one sample in a study of blood T cell repertoires in COVID-19. Using immunoSEQ multiplex PCR, the repertoire was profiled, and TCRdb retains in-frame clones only, with some absent. The sample yields roughly 110,000 clones, approximately 81% seen once. Specimen: peripheral blood. All receptors come from a human donor in a cohort sampled during active COVID-19. Both conserved end residues are part of each CDR3. Each record gives: V gene, D gene, J gene, clone size, CDR3 DNA, CDR3 protein. A D gene is named only where the DNA matches it firmly. A row's size may be missing; if present it is once, few, many or a size class.

v_gene: TRBV19
d_gene: TRBD2
j_gene: TRBJ2-1
abundance: .
CDR3nt: TGTGCCAGTAGTGTCAGACTAGCGGGGATGGGCAATGAGCAGTTCTTC
CDR3aa: CASSVRLAGMGNEQFF

v_gene: TRBV5-4
d_gene: .
j_gene: TRBJ2-1
abundance: .
CDR3nt: TGTGCCAGCAGCTCCCGGGACAAATACAATGAGCAGTTCTTC
CDR3aa: CASSSRDKYNEQFF

v_gene: TRBV29-1
d_gene: .
j_gene: TRBJ2-1
abundance: .
CDR3nt: TGCAGCGTAGATCAGGACTACCACTACAATGAGCAGTTCTTC
CDR3aa: CSVDQDYHYNEQFF

v_gene: TRBV7-9
d_gene: .
j_gene: TRBJ1-1
abundance: .
CDR3nt: TGTGCCAGCAGCTTCTCTACTGGGGGCGGGGAAGCTTTCTTT
CDR3aa: CASSFSTGGGEAFF

v_gene: TRBV6-5
d_gene: TRBD1
j_gene: TRBJ2-7
abundance: .
CDR3nt: TGTGCCAGCATGGAAGGGGGCAGGTACGAGCAGTACTTC
CDR3aa: CASMEGGRYEQYF

v_gene: TRBV5-1
d_gene: .
j_gene: TRBJ1-3
abundance: once
CDR3nt: TGCGCCAGCAGCCGAGACTATTCTGGAAACACCATATATTTT
CDR3aa: CASSRDYSGNTIYF

v_gene: TRBV7-6
d_gene: .
j_gene: TRBJ2-3
abundance: .
CDR3nt: TGTGCCAGCAGCAGCCCAGGACAGACCACAGATACGCAGTATTTT
CDR3aa: CASSSPGQTTDTQYF

v_gene: TRBV20-1
d_gene: .
j_gene: TRBJ2-7
abundance: once
CDR3nt: TGCAGTGCTATCAGAGGCGAGCAGTACTTC
CDR3aa: CSAIRGEQYF

v_gene: TRBV3-1/TRBV3-2
d_gene: .
j_gene: TRBJ1-2
abundance: .
CDR3nt: TGTGCCAGCAGCCAAGATGCTGCGTCGGGCTACACCTTC
CDR3aa: CASSQDAASGYTF

v_gene: TRBV27
d_gene: .
j_gene: TRBJ1-5
abundance: .
CDR3nt: TGTGCCAGCAGCAATCAAGGGAGGGGTCAGCCCCAGCATTTT
CDR3aa: CASSNQGRGQPQHF

v_gene: TRBV7-2
d_gene: .
j_gene: TRBJ2-3
abundance: .
CDR3nt: TGTGCCAGCAGCTTAGTGTGGAGGGATACGCAGTATTTT
CDR3aa: CASSLVWRDTQYF

v_gene: TRBV18
d_gene: .
j_gene: TRBJ1-5
abundance: .
CDR3nt: TGTGCCAGCTCACCAAGGGGGGGCAGGAATCAGCCCCAGCATTTT
CDR3aa: CASSPRGGRNQPQHF

v_gene: TRBV9
d_gene: .
j_gene: TRBJ1-5
abundance: .
CDR3nt: TGTGCCAGCAGCGTAGGATGGGGAGGCAATCAGCCCCAGCATTTT
CDR3aa: CASSVGWGGNQPQHF

v_gene: TRBV6-5
d_gene: .
j_gene: TRBJ1-5
abundance: .
CDR3nt: TGTGCCAGCGGACTAGGGAGCAGCGACTCCCAGCATTTT
CDR3aa: CASGLGSSDSQHF

v_gene: TRBV11-2
d_gene: .
j_gene: TRBJ2-7
abundance: .
CDR3nt: TGTGCCAGCAGACTCGACGGGTCCTACGAGCAGTACTTC
CDR3aa: CASRLDGSYEQYF

v_gene: TRBV5-6
d_gene: TRBD2
j_gene: TRBJ2-1
abundance: .
CDR3nt: TGTGCCAGCAGCTTGTTGGCTAGCGGGGGGGCTAGGCAGTTCTTC
CDR3aa: CASSLLASGGARQFF

v_gene: TRBV5-8
d_gene: .
j_gene: TRBJ1-3
abundance: .
CDR3nt: TGTGCCAGCAGCTTGGTGCGGTCTCCTGGAAACACCATATATTTT
CDR3aa: CASSLVRSPGNTIYF

v_gene: TRBV28
d_gene: .
j_gene: TRBJ1-6
abundance: .
CDR3nt: TGTGCCAGCAGTTTAGGGGCAGCCACGAACTATAATTCACCCCTCCACTTT
CDR3aa: CASSLGAATNYNSPLHF

v_gene: TRBV20-1
d_gene: .
j_gene: TRBJ1-1
abundance: .
CDR3nt: TGCAGTGCTAGTCGAGGGCGGGACACTGAAGCTTTCTTT
CDR3aa: CSASRGRDTEAFF

v_gene: TRBV19
d_gene: TRBD2
j_gene: TRBJ2-3
abundance: .
CDR3nt: TGTGCCAGTAGTCCTAACCGCGGGAGGGGGGCCTCGATAGATACGCAGTATTTT
CDR3aa: CASSPNRGRGASIDTQYF

v_gene: TRBV15
d_gene: .
j_gene: TRBJ2-2
abundance: once
CDR3nt: TGTGCCACCAGCAGCGGACTCTGGAACACCGGGGAGCTGTTTTTT
CDR3aa: CATSSGLWNTGELFF

v_gene: TRBV2
d_gene: TRBD1
j_gene: TRBJ1-1
abundance: .
CDR3nt: TGTGCCAGCAGGACAGGGGGCATGAACACTGAAGCTTTCTTT
CDR3aa: CASRTGGMNTEAFF

v_gene: TRBV6-6
d_gene: .
j_gene: TRBJ2-7
abundance: .
CDR3nt: TGTGCCAGCAGTTATCGGGGTTTCTACGAGCAGTACTTC
CDR3aa: CASSYRGFYEQYF

v_gene: TRBV5-4
d_gene: .
j_gene: TRBJ1-1
abundance: .
CDR3nt: TGTGCCAGCAGCCCGGGGGTGGGAATTGCTGAAGCTTTCTTT
CDR3aa: CASSPGVGIAEAFF

v_gene: TRBV18
d_gene: .
j_gene: TRBJ1-5
abundance: once
CDR3nt: TGTGCCAGCTCATGGGGGGAATCGAATCAGCCCCAGCATTTT
CDR3aa: CASSWGESNQPQHF

v_gene: TRBV10-3
d_gene: .
j_gene: TRBJ1-2
abundance: .
CDR3nt: TGTGCCATCAGACAAGCGGCAAGTCGGCCCGACTATGGCTACACCTTC
CDR3aa: CAIRQAASRPDYGYTF

v_gene: TRBV5-4
d_gene: .
j_gene: TRBJ2-7
abundance: few
CDR3nt: TGTGCCAGCAGCAAAGGGGGTAGGTTTTGGGAGCAGTACTTC
CDR3aa: CASSKGGRFWEQYF

v_gene: TRBV19
d_gene: .
j_gene: TRBJ1-5
abundance: .
CDR3nt: TGTGCCAGTAGCGACATTTCTCCAGGGGGCAATCAGCCCCAGCATTTT
CDR3aa: CASSDISPGGNQPQHF

v_gene: TRBV7-2
d_gene: TRBD1
j_gene: TRBJ2-5
abundance: .
CDR3nt: TGTGCCAGCAGGACAAACAGGGGGCAAGAGACCCAGTACTTC
CDR3aa: CASRTNRGQETQYF

v_gene: TRBV3-1/TRBV3-2
d_gene: .
j_gene: TRBJ1-1
abundance: few
CDR3nt: TGTGCCAGCAGCCGGCTTGGGGGGGGAACTGAAGCTTTCTTT
CDR3aa: CASSRLGGGTEAFF

v_gene: TRBV6-5
d_gene: TRBD1
j_gene: TRBJ1-1
abundance: .
CDR3nt: TGTGCCAGCAGTACAGGGGGCACTGAAGCTTTCTTT
CDR3aa: CASSTGGTEAFF